The 7 T cell receptor beta chains listed next were all sequenced from one sample in a study of CD8 T cells in Susac syndrome. RNA in amounts of roughly 0.45 to 1 ug was reverse transcribed with random hexamers. TCRdb called the immunoSEQ multiplex PCR reads again in MiXCR, with one record for every CDR3 protein. The sample records approximately 300,000 distinct CDR3 sequences, over 75% being singletons. Material: CD8+ T cells from PBMCs. Receptors originate from a human donor with multiple sclerosis.

This sequence joins TRBV15 and TRBJ1-2; TRBD1 matches at 8 bases. The length of the CDR3 is 15 residues. CDR1 is LNHNV, CDR2 YYDKDF, per germline (reference sequence). Trimming took 3 bases from V and 4 from J; bases not matched to a gene: 7. CDR3 sequence reads: CATSSETGTGYGYTF. The CDR3 DNA sequence: TGTGCCACCAGCAGCGAAACCGGGACAGGCTATGGCTACACCTTC.

The chain is built from TRBV7-9 and TRBJ2-5; 12 nucleotides line up with TRBD2. This CDR3 has 17 residues. J lost 3 bases, V lost 5 bases, and 10 bases had no gene match. Germline V lookup: CDR1 SEHNR, CDR2 FQNEAQ (reference sequence). CDR3: CASSGTGTSGWEETQYF. The CDR3 bases are TGTGCCAGCAGCGGTACCGGGACTAGCGGGTGGGAAGAGACCCAGTACTTC. Full variable domain (outside the CDR3, taken from reference TRBV7-9 and TRBJ2-5): DTGVSQNPRHKITKRGQNVTFRCDPISEHNRLYWYRQTLGQGPEFLTYFQNEAQLEKSRLLSDRFSAERPKGSFSTLEIQRTEQGDSAMYLCASSGTGTSGWEETQYFGPGTRLLVL.

The gene calls are TRBV18 and TRBJ2-1, with 8 nucleotides matching TRBD2. J was trimmed by 5 bases and V by 0 bases; bases with no gene match: 6. This CDR3 comprises 16 residues. CDR1 KGHSH and CDR2 LQKENI come from the germline V gene. CDR3 region: CASSPPSSGGNNEQFF. The CDR3 coding sequence is TGTGCCAGCTCACCACCGTCAAGCGGGGGAAACAATGAGCAGTTCTTC.

The CDR3 DNA is TGCGCCAGCAGCCAAGATGCCATGCAGCTGCCCCTCTATGGCTACACCTTC. Translating it yields CASSQDAMQLPLYGYTF. This sequence joins TRBV4-3 and TRBJ1-2; no clear D gene. V shed 0 bases and J shed 4 bases, with 18 bases lying between them. The CDR3 length is 17 residues. Germline values: CDR1 LGHNA, CDR2 YSLEER.

This chain connects TRBV6-6 to TRBJ2-7, with no clear D. The CDR3 has 11 residues. Germline values: CDR1 MNHNY, CDR2 SVGAGI (reference sequence). V gave up 6 bases and J gave up 3 bases, with 6 bases separating them. Here the CDR3 reads CASRGHYEQYF. In nucleotides, the CDR3 is TGTGCCAGCAGGGGCCACTACGAGCAGTACTTC.

The chain recombines TRBV12-5 with TRBJ2-7, with D possibly matching TRBD1 (6 bases). The CDR3 totals 14 residues. V lost 7 bases and J lost 3, with 16 bases in between. Germline lookup yields CDR1 LGHNT and CDR2 FRNRAP. CDR3 in amino acids: CASAPTGRLYEQYF. CDR3 bases: TGTGCTAGTGCCCCGACAGGACGTCTCTACGAGCAGTACTTC. The whole variable domain, remainder taken from reference TRBV12-5 and TRBJ2-7, is DARVTQTPRHKVTEMGQEVTMRCQPILGHNTVFWYRQTMMQGLELLAYFRNRAPLDDSGMPKDRFSAEMPDATLATLKIQPSEPRDSAVYFCASAPTGRLYEQYFGPGTRLTVT.

This sequence joins TRBV30 and TRBJ1-5; possible D gene TRBD1, 6 bases. CDR1 and CDR2 (germline): GTSNPN, SVGIG (reference sequence). V lost 0 bases to trimming and J lost 4 bases, with 13 bases between them. CDR3 length: 15 amino acids. The CDR3 DNA follows: TGTGCCTGGAGTGTGCCCGGGACAAATAATCAGCCCCAGCATTTT. Protein sequence: CAWSVPGTNNQPQHF.